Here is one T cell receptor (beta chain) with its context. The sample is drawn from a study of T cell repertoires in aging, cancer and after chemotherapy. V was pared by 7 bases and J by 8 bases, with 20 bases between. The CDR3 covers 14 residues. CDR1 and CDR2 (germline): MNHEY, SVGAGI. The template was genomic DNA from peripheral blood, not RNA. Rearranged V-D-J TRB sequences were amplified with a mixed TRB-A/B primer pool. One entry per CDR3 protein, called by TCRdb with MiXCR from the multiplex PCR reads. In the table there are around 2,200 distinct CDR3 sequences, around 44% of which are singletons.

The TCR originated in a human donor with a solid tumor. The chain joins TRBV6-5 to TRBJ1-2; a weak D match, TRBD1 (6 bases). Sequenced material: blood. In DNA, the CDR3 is TGTGCCAGCATCCGCGGTAACAGGGATTCCGGCTACACCTTC. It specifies CASIRGNRDSGYTF.